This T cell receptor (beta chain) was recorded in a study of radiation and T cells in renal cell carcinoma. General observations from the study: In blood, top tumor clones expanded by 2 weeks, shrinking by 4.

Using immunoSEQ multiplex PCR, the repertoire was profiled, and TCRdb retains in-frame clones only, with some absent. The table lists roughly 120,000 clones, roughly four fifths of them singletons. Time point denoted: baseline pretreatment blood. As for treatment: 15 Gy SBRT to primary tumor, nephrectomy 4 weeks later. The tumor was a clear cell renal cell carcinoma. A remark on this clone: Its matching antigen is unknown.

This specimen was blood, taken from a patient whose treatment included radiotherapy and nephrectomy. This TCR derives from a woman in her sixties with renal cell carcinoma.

The CDR3 spells CASSPSGGMAKNIQYF. DNA of the CDR3: TGTGCCAGCAGTCCCTCAGGAGGTATGGCCAAAAACATTCAGTACTTC. This chain uses TRBV28 with TRBJ2-4; weak D call: TRBD2 (5 bases). CDR1 and CDR2 from the germline V gene are MDHEN and SYDVKM. This CDR3 has 16 residues. V was shortened by 5 bases and J by 1 base, with 15 bases between the two germline ends.